The clone carrying this T cell receptor beta chain was found a few times. Antigen specificity is unknown. The sample is drawn from a study of T cells in Graves' hyperthyroidism and ophthalmopathy. Researchers took RNA transcripts and amplified the TCR beta CDR3 regions from them. The HTBI set primed first-round TCR CDR3 RT-PCR. TCRdb recomputed calls from the multiplex PCR reads with MiXCR, one row per CDR3 protein. The sample shows around 700,000 distinct CDR3 sequences, around 40% of them seen only once. This CDR3 has 16 residues. CDR1 and CDR2 (germline): ENHRY, SYGVKD. Deletions cut 10 bases from V and 0 bases from J, with 16 bases between. The hyperthyroidism patients had all been newly diagnosed, and their disease duration was under 2 months. Their ages ranged from 18 to 65 years. Study conclusions and caveats: A median 6.5 months before onset, the model predicted ophthalmopathy.

The sample comprised blood. The chain joins TRBV10-3 to TRBJ2-6; the D gene is possibly TRBD2 (5 bases). The receptor was isolated from a woman aged 40 to 50 with Graves' hyperthyroidism. Written as DNA, the CDR3 is TGTGCCAGCGGGTCAGCAGGCCTCTCTGGGGCCAACGTCCTGACTTTC. Amino acids: CASGSAGLSGANVLTF.